The entry below describes one TCR beta chain. Germline CDR1 reads SGHRS; CDR2 reads YFSETQ. Trimming cost V 6 bases and J 4 bases; bases outside gene matches: 21. The CDR3 contains 20 residues. Produced via immunoSEQ multiplex PCR; TCRdb's table is partial and in-frame only. Of a few hundred thousand clones listed, around 90% are singletons. This sample was included in a study of blood T cell repertoires in COVID-19. This chain connects TRBV5-1 to TRBJ2-6; TRBD2 matches at 8 bases. Specimen: peripheral blood. The sequence derives from a woman aged 25 to 39 with COVID-19, enrolled during active disease. The CDR3 DNA sequence: TGCGCCAGCAACTGGGGACTGACTAGCGTACTATCTTTGGGGGCCAACGTCCTGACTTTC. Translated, it gives CASNWGLTSVLSLGANVLTF.